This T cell receptor (beta chain) was profiled in a study of CDR3 diversity in severe acne. This clonotype was counted only a few times. MiXCR, run by TCRdb on the PCR reads, gives a single entry per CDR3 protein. The profile covers approximately 90,000 distinct CDR3 sequences, with under 55% appearing a single time and around 10% taken by the ten largest. Germline V gives CDR1 SNHLY, CDR2 FYNNEI. Trimming shortened V by 9 bases and J by 4 bases, and 15 bases separated the two germline ends. This CDR3 is built from 13 residues. V and J are TRBV2 and TRBJ2-5; D not certain. The sample was blood. This sequence was found in a male donor with severe acne vulgaris. The CDR3 protein is CARDTALGETQYF. CDR3 nucleotides: TGTGCCAGAGACACCGCGCTCGGAGAGACCCAGTACTTC.